This T cell receptor beta chain was identified during a study of T cell repertoires in cytomegalovirus infection. Study details: Matching HLA type, along with CMV infection, was indicated by public TCR beta signatures.

The CDR3 consists of 14 residues. Looked up from germline, CDR1 is MGHRA and CDR2 is YSYEKL. The germline V and J ends were trimmed by 4 bases and 8 bases, with 15 bases remaining between them. TCRdb ran MiXCR on the reads and lists one entry per CDR3 protein. The profile shows just over 450,000 distinct CDR3 sequences, roughly 42% of them singletons. Study observations and caveats: In two of eight donors, the top clonotype was HLA-C-restricted CMV-specific.

Comment on this clonotype: Its antigen remains unidentified.

Sequencing was performed on cultured PBMCs, taken from culture after CMV antigen stimulation. This chain connects TRBV4-1 to TRBJ2-1; no firm D call. This TCR came from a human donor in good health (CMV status not recorded). Some clones in this sample may be carry-over from other donors' samples. CDR3 amino acids: CASSPHTRGYEQFF. CDR3 DNA: TGCGCCAGCAGCCCTCATACCCGCGGCTATGAGCAGTTCTTC.